This T cell receptor beta chain was sequenced during a study of blood T cell repertoires in COVID-19. Looked up from germline, CDR1 is SGHAT and CDR2 is FQNNGV. This CDR3 is 14 amino acids long. V was trimmed by 3 bases and J by 5 bases, leaving 8 bases between them. This clone is a singleton in its sample. Measured with immunoSEQ multiplex PCR; TCRdb has only the in-frame clones, and not every one. The table records roughly 330,000 clones, over 75% of them present only once. The chain has TRBV11-2 and TRBJ1-6, with D uncertain. The sequence derives from a woman aged 25 to 45 who had recovered from COVID-19. Sample: PBMCs or T cells enriched from blood (not recorded which). The CDR3 sequence: CASSFGANNSPLHF. In DNA, the CDR3 is TGTGCCAGCAGCTTCGGAGCTAATAATTCACCCCTCCACTTT. Full variable domain (remainder filled in from reference TRBV11-2 and TRBJ1-6): EAGVAQSPRYKIIEKRQSVAFWCNPISGHATLYWYQQILGQGPKLLIQFQNNGVVDDSQLPKDRFSAERLKGVDSTLKIQPAKLEDSAVYLCASSFGANNSPLHFGNGTRLTVT.